This T cell receptor beta chain was found in a study of blood T cell repertoires in COVID-19 (dated by TCRdb to the early 2020s). At the level of the whole study: Collaborator samples came from the United States, Italy and Spain and covered acute and convalescent phases of COVID-19. The prospective study material was composed of cDNA or gDNA derived from T cells, B-cell-depleted T cells, or PBMCs. Deeply sampled blood TCRbeta repertoires from subjects exposed to, actively infected with, or recovered from COVID-19 were included in the dataset. The repertoires were made available in a free public database intended to serve as a resource for research on the immune response to SARS-CoV-2. The samples were drawn from two sources: the first 160 participants of the ongoing ImmuneRACE study, and 1,200 or so subjects contributed by 6 global collaborators. A de-identified subject ID, COVID-19 status, age in years and sex were almost always included in the sample metadata. HLA class I and class II types, where available, came from metadata supplied by the sample provider rather than from assay-based typing. Points the paper makes about the study in general: The quantity of clinical and demographic metadata differed by source and by participant and was supplied without curation.

Concerning this clone: Its antigen target is currently unknown. The input lacks base qualities; no much larger clone sits a single base away.

TCRbeta CDR3 regions were amplified from genomic DNA using the immunoSEQ Assay, a bias-controlled multiplex PCR. Per the authors' processing: The number of nucleated cells in each sample was estimated from the amplification of reference gene primers within the assay. Sequence reads were collapsed and filtered to measure the absolute abundance of every unique TCRbeta CDR3 rearrangement. For each sample, productive Simpson clonality was calculated as the square root of Simpson's diversity index across productive rearrangements. TCRdb carries this immuneACCESS record with in-frame sequences only. Its versions omit some clonotypes, under half of them owing to an unresolved V gene in the studies checked, with the rest unexplained. Clone size and V and J calls were adopted from that table, with D and trimming inferred from the DNA. The sample table shows over 120,000 clones, and approximately 89% are seen once. The top ten constitute 1.5% to 2% of the sample.

Collaborating institutions collected whole blood in K2EDTA tubes following their own protocols. For TCRbeta analysis, collaborators shipped samples in one of three forms: frozen whole blood, isolated PBMCs, or DNA extracted from either of those sample types. The CDR3 goes from the cysteine to the phenylalanine over 14 residues. Only CDR3 DNA remains: 42 bases, in frame from the first base. The germline V gene encodes CDR1 SGHVS and CDR2 FNYEAQ. The germline V and J ends show losses of 5 bases and 4 bases respectively, and no gene match explains 7 bases of the junction. The sequence was collected from a human donor in a cohort sampled during active COVID-19. The chain employs TRBV7-6 and TRBJ2-7; 8 bases in the middle match TRBD1. Sequencing was performed on peripheral blood. At the DNA level, the sequence is TGTGCCAGCAGCCGTGGGGACAGGTTGTACGAGCAGTACTTC. Translation gives CASSRGDRLYEQYF.